The 17 T cell receptor beta chains below were found in one sample sequenced in a study of cytomegalovirus exposure and HLA in healthy donors. The PCR employed 60 Vbeta primers together with 13 Jbeta primers. Produced via immunoSEQ multiplex PCR; TCRdb's table is partial and in-frame only. Of roughly 150,000 clones in the sample, about 80% are singletons; the top ten hold 4.5% to 6%. Sequencing was carried out using PBMCs. The origin of the receptors is a man aged 25 to 45 in good health and CMV-seropositive.

The chain employs TRBV5-4 and TRBJ2-6; the D gene is possibly TRBD2 (6 bases). V dropped 4 bases and J dropped 0 bases, with 11 bases sitting between them. Germline V gene data show CDR1 as SGHNT and CDR2 as YYREEE (reference sequence). The length of the CDR3 is 16 residues. The CDR3 here is CASSNGGPSGANVLTF. The CDR3 DNA reads as TGTGCCAGCAGCAACGGGGGTCCCTCTGGGGCCAACGTCCTGACTTTC.

V gene TRBV6-5 combines with J gene TRBJ1-1; maybe TRBD1 (5 bases). The V gene lost 2 bases and the J gene lost 7 bases, with 20 bases spanning the gap. Germline CDR1 is MNHEY and CDR2 is SVGAGI. The CDR3 is 16 amino acids. The CDR3 DNA sequence: TGTGCCAGCAGTTACACTTACTGGGGCCCATTAGGTGAAGCTTTCTTT. It codes for CASSYTYWGPLGEAFF.

The gene calls are TRBV4-2 and TRBJ2-1; TRBD1 might be the D (6 bases). Per the germline V gene, CDR1 is LGHNA and CDR2 is YNFKEQ. Trimming pared 7 bases from V and 1 base from J, leaving 14 bases between. The CDR3 totals 15 residues. The CDR3 nucleotides read TGTGCCAGCAACCTCCCACAGGGTTCCTACAATGAGCAGTTCTTC. It specifies CASNLPQGSYNEQFF.

The rearrangement uses TRBV4-1 and TRBJ2-3, with 13 nucleotides matching TRBD2. The CDR3 loop spans 14 amino acids. The germline V gene has CDR1 MGHRA and CDR2 YSYEKL. After removal of 2 bases from V and 14 bases from J, the junction contained 7 bases not matched to a gene. Here the CDR3 reads CASSQQTSGGVSYF. The DNA for the CDR3 is TGCGCCAGCAGCCAACAAACTAGCGGGGGGGTTTCGTATTTT.

This chain links TRBV5-8 with TRBJ2-1; D ambiguous. CDR3 length: 15 residues. CDR1 and CDR2 (germline): SGHTS, YDEGEE. V lost 0 bases to trimming and J lost 0 bases, with 7 bases between them. The CDR3 loop reads CASSLALSSYNEQFF. The CDR3, as DNA: TGTGCCAGCAGCTTGGCCTTGAGCTCCTACAATGAGCAGTTCTTC.

This clone was seen a few times. The junction does not match germline at one end; this may be a read error. The gene calls are TRBV6-4 and TRBJ2-5, with 10 bases that match TRBD1. Germline V gene data show CDR1 as MRHNA and CDR2 as SNTAGT. This CDR3 region has 15 residues. CDR3 region: CASSYSTGGVETQYF. Here the CDR3 DNA reads TGTGCCAGCAGTTACTCGACAGGGGGCGTCGAGACCCAGTACTTC.

This clone occurred a few times. The chain links TRBV6-9 to TRBJ2-2; the D gene is possibly TRBD2 (5 bases). Trimming pared 0 bases from V and 7 bases from J, leaving 12 bases between. The germline CDR1 and CDR2 sequences are MNHGY and SVAAGI. The CDR3 consists of 15 residues. The CDR3 bases are TGTGCCAGCAGTTATTCGTCTAGAGGGTGCGGGGAGCTGTTTTTT. Its translation is CASSYSSRGCGELFF.

This chain uses TRBV10-1 with TRBJ2-5; D is unclear. Germline CDR1 is WNHNN and CDR2 is SYGVQD (reference sequence). The CDR3 is made up of 15 amino acids. The V and J ends lost 0 bases and 4 bases respectively, with 12 bases between them. Here the CDR3 DNA reads TGCGCCAGCAGTGAGTCGGGCCTTGCAGGAGAGACCCAGTACTTC. Its protein is CASSESGLAGETQYF.

This rearrangement joins TRBV5-4 to TRBJ1-6; TRBD1 matches at 7 bases. The V segment lost 2 bases and the J segment 8 bases; nucleotides outside the gene matches: 4. This CDR3 is built from 14 residues. Per germline, CDR1 SGHNT and CDR2 YYREEE (reference sequence). The DNA of the CDR3 is TGTGCCAGCAGCTTCGACAGGGCCTATTCACCCCTCCACTTT. Protein product: CASSFDRAYSPLHF.

The V call is TRBV7-8, the J call TRBJ2-5, with D possibly matching TRBD2 (6 bases). The V gene lost 7 bases and the J gene lost 2 bases, with 8 bases spanning the gap. CDR1 SGHVS and CDR2 FQNEAQ come from the germline V gene. This CDR3 is built from 12 residues. The CDR3, as DNA: TGTGCCAGCATGGGACTTCAAGAGACCCAGTACTTC. Protein: CASMGLQETQYF.

This rearrangement joins TRBV7-2 to TRBJ1-1; D might be TRBD1 (5 bases). Germline-derived CDR1 and CDR2 are SGHTA and FQGNSA. The CDR3 totals 15 residues. With 1 base removed from V and 2 bases from J, the gap between germline ends came to 11 bases. In nucleotides, the CDR3 is TGTGCCAGCAGCTTAGTTGGCAGGGTAAACACTGAAGCTTTCTTT. It specifies CASSLVGRVNTEAFF.

This clone has only a few counts. This chain uses TRBV6-4 with TRBJ2-2; no clear D gene. The CDR3 totals 13 residues. Trimming removed 2 bases at V and 2 bases at J, with 3 bases between. Per the germline V gene, CDR1 is MRHNA and CDR2 is SNTAGT. The CDR3 DNA reads TGTGCCAGCAGTGACACTAACACCGGGGAGCTGTTTTTT. Protein sequence: CASSDTNTGELFF.

The chain combines TRBV4-2 with TRBJ1-5; D may be TRBD1 (6 bases). Germline V gene data show CDR1 as LGHNA and CDR2 as YNFKEQ. The V and J ends lost 1 base and 5 bases respectively, with 12 bases between them. The CDR3 is made up of 15 amino acids. In DNA form, the CDR3 reads TGTGCCAGCAGCCAAGGGGCGGACAGTTATCAGCCCCAGCATTTT. It specifies CASSQGADSYQPQHF.

The V and J genes are TRBV7-9 and TRBJ1-4; D not resolved. The V end was cut by 6 bases, the J end by 4 bases, with 18 bases between. Germline V lookup: CDR1 SEHNR, CDR2 FQNEAQ (reference sequence). This CDR3 has 16 amino acids. In DNA, the CDR3 is TGTGCCAGCAGTTTTTCCGAGGGTCACAGTAATGAAAAACTGTTTTTT. Its protein product is CASSFSEGHSNEKLFF.

The chain is built from TRBV7-2 and TRBJ1-2; 7 nucleotides align to TRBD1. V lost 5 bases and J lost 5; bases outside the gene matches: 5. The CDR3 sequence is 13 residues long. The germline CDR1 and CDR2 sequences are SGHTA and FQGNSA. CDR3 sequence (DNA): TGTGCCAGCAGCAGAGACAGGGAGTATGGCTACACCTTC. Residues: CASSRDREYGYTF.

V gene TRBV11-3 combines with J gene TRBJ2-3; D perhaps matches TRBD1 (5 bases). The V end lost 4 bases, the J end lost 2 bases, and 13 bases lay between the germline ends. The germline CDR1 and CDR2 sequences are SGHNT and YENEEA. CDR3 length equals 15 residues. CDR3 bases: TGTGCCAGCAGCTATAGGGGTGCCCCCACAGATACGCAGTATTTT. Encoded protein: CASSYRGAPTDTQYF.

A few counts support this clone. The sample has other DNA sequences that encode this CDR3 too. The chain uses TRBV5-1 and TRBJ2-7; 7 nucleotides agree with TRBD2. Looked up from germline, CDR1 is SGHRS and CDR2 is YFSETQ. The ends lost 4 bases at V and 4 bases at J; junction bases unmatched: 8. The CDR3 runs 14 residues. DNA of the CDR3: TGCGCCAGCAGCAGCGGGACCCTGACATACGAGCAGTACTTC. It translates to CASSSGTLTYEQYF.